The sequence of this T cell receptor beta chain was determined in a study of human T cells and chemical hapten exposure (dated by TCRdb to the early 2020s). With regard to the full study: For sensitization, 2% DPC in acetone was applied to an approximately 2 cm by approximately 2 cm area of upper inner arm skin. Blood samples were taken from patients before sensitization (week 0) and then at 2, 6 and about 24 weeks after DPC sensitization. Throughout the study period of roughly 24 weeks, patients also received therapeutic DPC doses to the scalp every week. In alopecia patients, the study followed how the peripheral blood TCR repertoire changed in vivo over primary and secondary sensitization to diphenylcyclopropenone (DPC), a hapten. Libraries were combined into a pool for sequencing, and differences in TCR yield between samples came mainly from small differences in library volumes within the pool. Patch tests used Finn chambers with 0.01% DPC on the upper back, scored after 6 days by International Contact Dermatitis Research Group standards. About 29 alopecia patients gave blood for TCR sequencing at one to four time points (pre-sensitization, 2, 6 and 24 weeks). The mostly female patient cohort included alopecia areata with under or over 50% scalp involvement, alopecia totalis and alopecia universalis.

This clonotype was detected only a few times. It lacks a known antigen. Qualities for individual bases were not recorded, and no much larger clone is one base off. Paper-wide results and their limitations: The number of PT1 expanded TCRs positively correlated with patch test score, significant at thresholds 8, 16 and 32 but not 4. Repeated subsampling changed both the strength of the expansion versus patch-test correlation and the threshold at which the correlation became significant. Significantly more large CDR3 similarity clusters were formed by expanded TCRs than by pre-sensitization or healthy control sets, consistent with antigen-driven responses. DPC sensitization did not change the number of TCRs with a frequency above 1 in 1000, and there was no evidence of changes in global repertoire structure. Because every patient had alopecia, a presumed autoimmune disease, the patients' immune response might differ from that of healthy individuals.

A distance of 6 bases separates the germline ends of V and J, which lose 7 bases and 3 bases respectively. The CDR3 spans 12 residues, from the cysteine through the phenylalanine. Only the CDR3 DNA stays, 36 bases, in frame from base 1. The germline V gene specifies LGHNA as CDR1 and YSLEER as CDR2. The library was generated by RACE. Sequencing took place on a NextSeq 500. During library preparation, unique molecular identifiers were attached to individual cDNA molecules so that TCRs could be counted quantitatively and reproducibly. Both TCR alpha and TCR beta chains were sequenced from each blood RNA sample. The paper's data handling went like this. Samples had a median of roughly 87,000 TCRs, with a range from roughly 23,224 to 700,000. V, J and CDR3 annotation of the TCR reads was carried out using the Decombinator software suite. To make PS versus PT1 abundance plots, every sample was subsampled to the same number of TCRs (28,000). TCRs were defined as expanded if absent before sensitization and observed at least eight times at the 2-week time point. The public reads were reprocessed in TCRdb via fastp at Q25 and MiXCR, keeping in-frame beta chains. Rows with a matching CDR3 protein are joined into one entry that keeps the most common DNA and genes. These V and J calls derive from TCRdb rather than the authors' analysis. The sample table records 350,000 to 450,000 distinct CDR3 sequences; about 5.1% of these occur just once. The ten largest clones add up to about 2.5% of the sample.

Per the publication, the time point label means: pre-sensitization, week 0. Explained via the paper, the treatment or condition label denotes: therapeutic diphenylcyclopropenone sensitization with weekly scalp DPC. At each patch-test visit, blood was drawn before the patch test was applied. To be eligible, patients had to be aged 18 to 70, diagnosed with alopecia and judged suitable for DPC therapy, while pregnant patients were excluded. Total RNA was isolated from unfractionated whole blood collected in Tempus Blood RNA tubes. The sequenced sample was whole blood, obtained in connection with sensitization to the hapten diphenylcyclopropenone (DPC). The sequence is built from TRBV4-3 and TRBJ2-2, with the D gene too uncertain to name. The source of this sequence is a woman aged 50 to 65 with alopecia areata. Some clones in this sample may be carry-over from other donors' samples. In nucleotide form, the sequence is TGCGCCAGCACTTCGGACACCGGGGAGCTGTTTTTT. Its protein product is CASTSDTGELFF.